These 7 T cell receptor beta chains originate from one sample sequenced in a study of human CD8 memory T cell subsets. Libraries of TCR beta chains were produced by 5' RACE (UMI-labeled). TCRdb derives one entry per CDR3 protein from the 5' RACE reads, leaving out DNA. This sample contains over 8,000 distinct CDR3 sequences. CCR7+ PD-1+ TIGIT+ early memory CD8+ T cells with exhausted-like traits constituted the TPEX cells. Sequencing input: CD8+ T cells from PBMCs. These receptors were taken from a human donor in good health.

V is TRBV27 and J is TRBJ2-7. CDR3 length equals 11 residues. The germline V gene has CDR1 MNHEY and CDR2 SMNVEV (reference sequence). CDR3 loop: CASSSPYEQYF.

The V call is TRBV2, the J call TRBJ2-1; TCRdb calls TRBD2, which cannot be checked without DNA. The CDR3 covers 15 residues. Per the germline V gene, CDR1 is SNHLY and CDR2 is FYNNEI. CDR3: CASSDSGRGGNEQFF.

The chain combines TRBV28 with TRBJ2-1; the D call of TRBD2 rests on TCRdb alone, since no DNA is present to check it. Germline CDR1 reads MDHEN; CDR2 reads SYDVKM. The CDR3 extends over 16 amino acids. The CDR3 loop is CASSSPLAGGSHEQFF.

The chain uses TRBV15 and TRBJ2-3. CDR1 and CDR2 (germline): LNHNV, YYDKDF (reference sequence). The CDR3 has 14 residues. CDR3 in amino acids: CATSTDGLSDTQYF.

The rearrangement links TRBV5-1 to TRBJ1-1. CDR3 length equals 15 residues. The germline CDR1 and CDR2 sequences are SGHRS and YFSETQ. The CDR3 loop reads CATSRRGTGVTEAFF. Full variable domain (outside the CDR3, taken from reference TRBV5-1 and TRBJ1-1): KAGVTQTPRYLIKTRGQQVTLSCSPISGHRSVSWYQQTPGQGLQFLFEYFSETQRNKGNFPGRFSGRQFSNSRSEMNVSTLELGDSALYLCATSRRGTGVTEAFFGQGTRLTVV.

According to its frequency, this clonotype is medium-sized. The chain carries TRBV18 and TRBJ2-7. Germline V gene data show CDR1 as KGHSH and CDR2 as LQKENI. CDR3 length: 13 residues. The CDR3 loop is CASSPQDSYEQYF.

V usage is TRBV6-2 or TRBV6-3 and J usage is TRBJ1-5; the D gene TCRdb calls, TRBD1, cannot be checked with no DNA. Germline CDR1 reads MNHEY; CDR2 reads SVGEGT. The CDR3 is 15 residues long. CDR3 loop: CASSWDRGDNQPQHF.